This entry concerns a single T cell receptor beta chain. As yet, its antigen is unknown. At one end, the junction sequence differs from germline, possibly due to a read error. Then a second PCR, running roughly 7 to 12 cycles, was carried out with a sample-barcoded 5' primer and a J-beta primer mix. TCRdb reprocessed the 5' RACE reads with MiXCR, giving one entry per CDR3 protein. This sample has hundreds of thousands of distinct CDR3 sequences, with roughly 64% found just once. Germline V gene sequence: CDR1 KGHDR, CDR2 SFDVKD. The CDR3 is 14 residues long. These data come from a study of blood T cells in healthy people across ages. Study-wide points: When set beside aged donors, long-lived donors presented more naive CD4+ cells and higher diversity.

There were at least 5 micrograms of total RNA extracted from every sample. The sample comprised blood. The receptor's source is a man aged 30 to 39 in good health. The rearrangement links TRBV24-1 to TRBJ2-3, with no clear D. CDR3 coding DNA: TGCGCCACACCCGTGTCCGGAATCACAGATACGCAGTATTTT. Translating it yields CATPVSGITDTQYF.